This T cell receptor beta chain was recovered during a study of T-cell reconstitution after alpha-beta-depleted transplantation in children. This clonotype was detected many times. Its antigen is not identified. Study-level points and caveats: Among T cells one year after transplant, newly produced cells accounted for most counts and diversity. Surviving thymic progenitors and recipient T cells were the source of high TCRbeta diversity at day 60 in some patients.

The TCRbeta library was prepared with unique molecular identifiers. TCRdb reprocessed the PCR reads via MiXCR and lists one record per CDR3 protein. The repertoire holds about 400,000 distinct CDR3 sequences, around 15% seen once, with over 25% in the top ten. Specimen: PBMCs, mostly from graft donor cells, collected 360 days after TCRalphabeta/CD19-depleted stem cell transplant. This receptor was taken from a boy under three years old who had a stem cell transplant for Wiskott-Aldrich syndrome, so the T cells may come from the graft donor.

Here the CDR3 reads CSARDREGSKPQHF. The CDR3 nucleotides are TGCAGTGCTAGAGATAGAGAAGGGAGCAAGCCCCAGCATTTT. This chain uses TRBV20-1 with TRBJ1-5; D is uncertain. The V gene lost 0 bases and the J gene lost 8 bases, with 14 bases spanning the gap. CDR3 length equals 14 residues. Germline CDR1 DFQATT, CDR2 SNEGSKA (reference sequence).